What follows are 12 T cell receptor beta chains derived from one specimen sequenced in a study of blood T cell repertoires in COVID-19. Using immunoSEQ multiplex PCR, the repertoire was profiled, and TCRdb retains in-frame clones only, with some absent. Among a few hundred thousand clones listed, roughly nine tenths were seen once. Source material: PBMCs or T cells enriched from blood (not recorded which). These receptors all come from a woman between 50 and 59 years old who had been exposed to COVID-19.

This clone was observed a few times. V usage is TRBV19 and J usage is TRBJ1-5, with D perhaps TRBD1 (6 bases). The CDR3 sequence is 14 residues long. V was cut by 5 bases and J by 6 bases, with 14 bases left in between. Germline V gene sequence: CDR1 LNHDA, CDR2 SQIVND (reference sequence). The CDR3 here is CASSFHRVGQPQHF. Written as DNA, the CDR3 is TGTGCCAGTAGTTTCCACAGGGTCGGTCAGCCCCAGCATTTT.

CDR3 bases: TGTGCCAGCAGTTCGACAGGGGCGGGTGGCTACACCTTC. It yields the protein CASSSTGAGGYTF. The chain couples TRBV27 to TRBJ1-2; 8 nucleotides line up with TRBD1. The CDR3 totals 13 residues. Germline CDR1 reads MNHEY; CDR2 reads SMNVEV (reference sequence). With 4 bases clipped from V and 7 bases from J, the junction kept 5 bases outside the gene matches.

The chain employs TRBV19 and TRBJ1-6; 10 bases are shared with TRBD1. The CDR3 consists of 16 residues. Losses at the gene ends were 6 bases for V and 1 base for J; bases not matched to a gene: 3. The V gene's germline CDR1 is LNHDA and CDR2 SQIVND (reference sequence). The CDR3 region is CASRTDRGSYNSPLHF. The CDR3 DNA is TGTGCCAGTAGAACGGACAGGGGGTCCTATAATTCACCCCTCCACTTT.

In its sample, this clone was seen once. DNA for the CDR3: TGTGCCAGCAGTGGCCGTCTAGGACTAGCGGGGACCGGGGAGCTGTTTTTT. As protein: CASSGRLGLAGTGELFF. The chain links TRBV6-1 to TRBJ2-2; 12 bases are shared with TRBD2. The CDR3 has 17 amino acids. V trimming: 4 bases; J trimming: 5 bases; junction bases outside the gene matches: 8. CDR1 is MNHNS and CDR2 is SASEGT in the germline V gene.

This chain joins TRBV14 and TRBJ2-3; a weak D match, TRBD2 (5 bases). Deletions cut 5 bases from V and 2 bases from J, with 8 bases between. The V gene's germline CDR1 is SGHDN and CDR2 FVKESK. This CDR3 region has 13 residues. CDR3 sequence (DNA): TGTGCCAGCAGCTGGACTGTCACAGATACGCAGTATTTT. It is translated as CASSWTVTDTQYF.

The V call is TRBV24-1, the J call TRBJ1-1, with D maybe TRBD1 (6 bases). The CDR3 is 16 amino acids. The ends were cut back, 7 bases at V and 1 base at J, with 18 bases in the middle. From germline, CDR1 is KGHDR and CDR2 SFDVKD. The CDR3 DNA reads TGTGCCACCAGGCCGGGACAAAGTAAGCAGAACACTGAAGCTTTCTTT. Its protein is CATRPGQSKQNTEAFF.

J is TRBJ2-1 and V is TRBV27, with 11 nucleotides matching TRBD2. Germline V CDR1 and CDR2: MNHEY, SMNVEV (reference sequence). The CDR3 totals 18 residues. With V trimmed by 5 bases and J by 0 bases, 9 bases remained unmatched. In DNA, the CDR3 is TGTGCCAGCAGTCCACTAGCGGGGGACCGGAGCTCCTACAATGAGCAGTTCTTC. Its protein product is CASSPLAGDRSSYNEQFF.

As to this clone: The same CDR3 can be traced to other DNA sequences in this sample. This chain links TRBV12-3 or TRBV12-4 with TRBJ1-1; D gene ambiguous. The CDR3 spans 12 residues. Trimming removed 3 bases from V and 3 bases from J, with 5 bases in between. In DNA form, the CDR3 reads TGTGCCAGCAGTTTGTCTGACACTGAAGCTTTCTTT. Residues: CASSLSDTEAFF.

Written as DNA, the CDR3 is TGCAGTGCTAGTTCTTGGGGGGTTGCGAATTCACCCCTCCACTTT. Translation: CSASSWGVANSPLHF. The genes are TRBV20-1 and TRBJ1-6, with D possibly being TRBD1 (5 bases). The V and J ends lost 3 bases and 7 bases respectively, with 16 bases between them. The CDR3 contains 15 residues. CDR1 DFQATT and CDR2 SNEGSKA come from the germline V gene (reference sequence).

CDR3 amino acids: CASSQGNGFEGYTF. For the CDR3, the DNA is TGTGCCAGCAGCCAAGGGAACGGGTTTGAAGGCTACACCTTC. The chain links TRBV3-1 (or the pseudogene TRBV3-2) to TRBJ1-2; D remains unclear. The CDR3 loop spans 14 amino acids. The germline CDR1 and CDR2 sequences are LGHDT and YNNKEL (reference sequence). Between the trimmed V and J ends, which lost 1 base and 8 bases, there was a span of 14 bases.

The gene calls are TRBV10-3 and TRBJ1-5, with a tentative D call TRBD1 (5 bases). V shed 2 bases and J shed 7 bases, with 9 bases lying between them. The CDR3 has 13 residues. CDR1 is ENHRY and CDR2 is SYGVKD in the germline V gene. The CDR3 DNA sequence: TGTGCCATCAGTGAGGGGAAGGGGCAGCCCCAGCATTTT. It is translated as CAISEGKGQPQHF.

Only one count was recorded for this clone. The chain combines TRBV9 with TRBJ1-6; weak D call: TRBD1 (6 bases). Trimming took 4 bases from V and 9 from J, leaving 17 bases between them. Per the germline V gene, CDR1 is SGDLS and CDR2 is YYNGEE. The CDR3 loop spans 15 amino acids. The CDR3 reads CASSINRDRRSPLHF. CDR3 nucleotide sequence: TGTGCCAGCAGCATCAACAGGGATAGGCGTTCACCCCTCCACTTT.